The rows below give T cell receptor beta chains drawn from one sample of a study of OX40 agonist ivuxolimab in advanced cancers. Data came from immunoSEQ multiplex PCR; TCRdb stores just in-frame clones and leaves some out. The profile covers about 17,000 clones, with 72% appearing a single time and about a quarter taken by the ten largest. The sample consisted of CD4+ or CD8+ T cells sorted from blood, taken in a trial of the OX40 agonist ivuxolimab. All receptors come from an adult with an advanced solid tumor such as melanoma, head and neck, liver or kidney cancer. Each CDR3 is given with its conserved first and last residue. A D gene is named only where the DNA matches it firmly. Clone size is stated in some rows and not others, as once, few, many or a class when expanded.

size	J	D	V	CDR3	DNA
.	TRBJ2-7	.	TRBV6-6	CASSYGRGPDGYF	TGTGCCAGCAGTTACGGCAGGGGCCCCGACGGGTACTTC
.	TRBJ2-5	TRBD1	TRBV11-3	CASGGQPLPEETQYF	TGTGCCAGCGGGGGACAGCCCCTTCCGGAAGAGACCCAGTACTTC
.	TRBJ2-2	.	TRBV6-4	CASREPRGLTNTGELFF	TGTGCCAGCAGGGAACCCAGGGGCCTAACGAACACCGGGGAGCTGTTTTTT
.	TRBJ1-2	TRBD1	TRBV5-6	CASSLGRGRKNGYTF	TGTGCCAGCAGCTTGGGCAGGGGGCGGAAGAATGGCTACACCTTC
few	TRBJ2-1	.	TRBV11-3	CASSLGNEQFF	TGTGCCAGCAGCTTAGGAAATGAGCAGTTCTTC
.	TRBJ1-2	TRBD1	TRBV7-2	CASSRSPGQSNYGYTF	TGTGCCAGCAGCCGATCTCCGGGACAGTCTAACTATGGCTACACCTTC
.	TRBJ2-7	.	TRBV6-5	CASSSVRGYEQYF	TGTGCCAGCAGTTCCGTTCGGGGTTACGAGCAGTACTTC
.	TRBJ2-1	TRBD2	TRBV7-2	CASGAGYNEQFF	TGTGCCAGTGGAGCGGGGTACAATGAGCAGTTCTTC
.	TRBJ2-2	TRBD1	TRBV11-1	CASSSRQGQGTGELFF	TGTGCCAGCAGCTCCCGACAGGGGCAAGGCACCGGGGAGCTGTTTTTT
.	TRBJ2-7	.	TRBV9	CASSRGSAGAGEQYF	TGTGCCAGCAGCCGCGGCTCGGCCGGAGCCGGCGAGCAGTACTTC
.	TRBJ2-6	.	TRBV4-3	CASSQAVGQIISGANVLTF	TGCGCCAGCAGCCAAGCTGTAGGACAAATAATTTCTGGGGCCAACGTCCTGACTTTC
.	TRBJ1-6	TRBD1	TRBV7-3	CASSPGTGVNSPLHF	TGTGCCAGCAGCCCGGGGACAGGGGTCAATTCACCCCTCCACTTT
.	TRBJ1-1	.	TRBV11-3	CASSLGHREAFF	TGTGCCAGCAGCCTGGGACATAGGGAAGCTTTCTTT
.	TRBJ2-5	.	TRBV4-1	CASSQELGWETQYF	TGCGCCAGCAGCCAAGAATTGGGTTGGGAGACCCAGTACTTC
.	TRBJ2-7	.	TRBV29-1	CSVAQGGEQYF	TGCAGCGTTGCGCAAGGGGGCGAGCAGTACTTC
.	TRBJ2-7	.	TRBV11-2	CASSLGARFEQYF	TGTGCCAGCAGCTTGGGGGCCAGGTTCGAGCAGTACTTC
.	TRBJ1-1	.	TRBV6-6	CASSEVNTEAFF	TGTGCCAGCAGCGAGGTGAACACTGAAGCTTTCTTT
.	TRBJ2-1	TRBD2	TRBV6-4	CASSSGGAYNEQFF	TGTGCCAGCAGTAGCGGGGGGGCTTACAATGAGCAGTTCTTC
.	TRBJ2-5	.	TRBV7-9	CASSGQGRGPETQYF	TGTGCCAGCAGCGGCCAAGGCCGGGGACCAGAGACCCAGTACTTC
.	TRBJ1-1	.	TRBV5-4	CASSVWGLEAFF	TGTGCCAGCAGTGTTTGGGGGCTTGAAGCTTTCTTT
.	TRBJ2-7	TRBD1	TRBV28	CASSFPGGPYEQYF	TGTGCCAGCAGTTTTCCAGGGGGTCCATACGAGCAGTACTTC
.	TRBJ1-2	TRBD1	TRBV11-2	CASSHGTGYGYTF	TGTGCCAGCAGCCACGGGACAGGCTATGGCTACACCTTC
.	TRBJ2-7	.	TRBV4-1	CASSQRDTSYEQYF	TGCGCCAGCAGCCAAAGGGACACGTCCTACGAGCAGTACTTC